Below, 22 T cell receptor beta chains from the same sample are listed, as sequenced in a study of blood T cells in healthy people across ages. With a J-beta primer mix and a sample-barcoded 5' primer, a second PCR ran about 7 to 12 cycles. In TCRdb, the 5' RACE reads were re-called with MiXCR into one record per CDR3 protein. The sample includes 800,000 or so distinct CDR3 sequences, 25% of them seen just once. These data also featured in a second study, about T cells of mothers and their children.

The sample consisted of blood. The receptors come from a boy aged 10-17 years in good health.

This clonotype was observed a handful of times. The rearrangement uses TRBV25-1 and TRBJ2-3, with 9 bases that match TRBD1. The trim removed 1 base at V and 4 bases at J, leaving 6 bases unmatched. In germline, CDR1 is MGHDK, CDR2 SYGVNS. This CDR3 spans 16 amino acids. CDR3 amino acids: CASSELGDRDADTQYF. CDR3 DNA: TGTGCCAGCAGTGAATTAGGGGACAGGGACGCAGATACGCAGTATTTT.

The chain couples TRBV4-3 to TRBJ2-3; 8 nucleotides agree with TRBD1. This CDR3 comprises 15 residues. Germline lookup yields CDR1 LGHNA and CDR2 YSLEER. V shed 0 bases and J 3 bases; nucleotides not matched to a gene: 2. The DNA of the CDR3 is TGCGCCAGCAGCCAAGATCAGGGGGCGACAGATACGCAGTATTTT. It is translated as CASSQDQGATDTQYF.

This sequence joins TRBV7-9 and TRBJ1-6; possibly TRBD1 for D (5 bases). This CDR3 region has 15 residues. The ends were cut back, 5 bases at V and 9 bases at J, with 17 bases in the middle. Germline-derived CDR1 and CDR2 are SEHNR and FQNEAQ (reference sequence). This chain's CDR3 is CASSTQGERASPLHF. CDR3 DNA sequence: TGTGCCAGCAGCACGCAAGGGGAACGGGCTTCACCCCTCCACTTT. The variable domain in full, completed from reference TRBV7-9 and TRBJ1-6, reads DTGVSQNPRHKITKRGQNVTFRCDPISEHNRLYWYRQTLGQGPEFLTYFQNEAQLEKSRLLSDRFSAERPKGSFSTLEIQRTEQGDSAMYLCASSTQGERASPLHFGNGTRLTVT.

CDR3 protein: CASSFLGGGDGYTF. In DNA form, the CDR3 reads TGTGCCAGCAGCTTTCTGGGTGGGGGAGATGGCTACACCTTC. The V and J genes are TRBV7-9 and TRBJ1-2, with a tentative D call TRBD1 (5 bases). CDR3 length: 14 residues. Between the trimmed V and J ends, which lost 3 bases and 6 bases, there was a span of 14 bases. Germline-derived CDR1 and CDR2 are SEHNR and FQNEAQ (reference sequence).

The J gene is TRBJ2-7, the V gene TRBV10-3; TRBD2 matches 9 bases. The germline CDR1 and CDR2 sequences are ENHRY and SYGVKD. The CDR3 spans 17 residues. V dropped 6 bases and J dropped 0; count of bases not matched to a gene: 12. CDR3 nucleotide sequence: TGTGCCATCAGCGGATTTCCTAGCGGGGTGCGCTCCTACGAGCAGTACTTC. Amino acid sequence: CAISGFPSGVRSYEQYF.

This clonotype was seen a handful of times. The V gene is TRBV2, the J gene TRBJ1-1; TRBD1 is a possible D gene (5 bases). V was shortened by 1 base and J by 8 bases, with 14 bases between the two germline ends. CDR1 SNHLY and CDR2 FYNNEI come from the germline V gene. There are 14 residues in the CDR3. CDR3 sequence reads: CASSEVGIRGEAFF. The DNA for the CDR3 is TGTGCCAGCAGTGAAGTGGGGATTCGGGGGGAAGCTTTCTTT.

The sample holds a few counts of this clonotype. Written as DNA, the CDR3 is TGCGCCAGCAGCCCCGAAGGTCCAGATACGCAGTATTTT. Its protein is CASSPEGPDTQYF. This chain uses TRBV4-3 with TRBJ2-3; no clear D gene. The CDR3 is 13 residues long. Germline CDR1 LGHNA, CDR2 YSLEER. V was shortened by 4 bases and J by 4 bases, with 9 bases between the two germline ends.

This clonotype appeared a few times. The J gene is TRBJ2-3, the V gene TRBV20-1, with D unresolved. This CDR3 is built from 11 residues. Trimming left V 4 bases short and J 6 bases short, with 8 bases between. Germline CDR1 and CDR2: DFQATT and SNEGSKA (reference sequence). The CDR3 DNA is TGCAGTGCTACCTCTGGGGATACGCAGTATTTT. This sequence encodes CSATSGDTQYF.

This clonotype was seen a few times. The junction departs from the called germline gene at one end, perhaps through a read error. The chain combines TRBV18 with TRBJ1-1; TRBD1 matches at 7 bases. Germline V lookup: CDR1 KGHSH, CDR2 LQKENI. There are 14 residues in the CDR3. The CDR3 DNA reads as TGTGCCGGCTCACCCCTCGAGGGGGCTGATGAAGCTTTCTTT. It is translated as CAGSPLEGADEAFF. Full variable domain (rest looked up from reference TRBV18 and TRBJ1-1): NAGVMQNPRHLVRRRGQEARLRCSPMKGHSHVYWYRQLPEEGLKFMVYLQKENIIDESGMPKERFSAEFPKEGPSILRIQQVVRGDSAAYFCAGSPLEGADEAFFGQGTRLTVV.

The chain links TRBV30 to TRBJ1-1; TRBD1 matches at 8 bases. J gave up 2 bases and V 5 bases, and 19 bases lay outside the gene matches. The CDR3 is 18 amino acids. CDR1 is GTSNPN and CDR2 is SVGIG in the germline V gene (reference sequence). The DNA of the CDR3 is TGTGCCTGGCGAAGAACAAAACCGGACAGGGTCGCCAACACTGAAGCTTTCTTT. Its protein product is CAWRRTKPDRVANTEAFF.

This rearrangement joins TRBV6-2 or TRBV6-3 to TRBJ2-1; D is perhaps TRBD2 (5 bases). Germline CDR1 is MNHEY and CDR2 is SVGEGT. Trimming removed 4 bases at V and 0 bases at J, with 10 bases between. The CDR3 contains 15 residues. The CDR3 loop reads CASSSFAGSYNEQFF. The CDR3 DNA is TGTGCCAGCAGTTCTTTTGCGGGCTCCTACAATGAGCAGTTCTTC.

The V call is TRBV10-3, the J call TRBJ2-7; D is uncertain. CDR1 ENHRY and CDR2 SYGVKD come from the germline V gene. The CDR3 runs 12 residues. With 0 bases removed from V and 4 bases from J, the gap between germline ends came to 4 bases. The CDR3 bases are TGTGCCATCAGTGAGTCTTGGTACGAGCAGTACTTC. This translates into CAISESWYEQYF.

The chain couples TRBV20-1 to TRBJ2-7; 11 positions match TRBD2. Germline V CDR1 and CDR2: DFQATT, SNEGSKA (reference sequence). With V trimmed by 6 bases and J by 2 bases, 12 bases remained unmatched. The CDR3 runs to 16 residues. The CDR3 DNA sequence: TGCAGTGCCGACCCGGTGACTAGCGGGACGCCCTACGAGCAGTACTTC. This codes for CSADPVTSGTPYEQYF.

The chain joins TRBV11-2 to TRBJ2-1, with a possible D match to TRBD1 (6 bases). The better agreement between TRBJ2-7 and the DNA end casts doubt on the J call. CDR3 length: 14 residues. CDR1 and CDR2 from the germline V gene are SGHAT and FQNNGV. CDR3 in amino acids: CASGAIQGVYEQYF. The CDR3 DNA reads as TGTGCCAGCGGAGCTATACAGGGAGTTTACGAGCAGTACTTC.

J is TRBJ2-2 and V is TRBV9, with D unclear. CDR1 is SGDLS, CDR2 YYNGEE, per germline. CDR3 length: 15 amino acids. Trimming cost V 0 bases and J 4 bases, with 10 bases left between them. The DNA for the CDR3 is TGTGCCAGCAGCGTAGGAGACCGATTCACCGGGGAGCTGTTTTTT. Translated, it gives CASSVGDRFTGELFF.

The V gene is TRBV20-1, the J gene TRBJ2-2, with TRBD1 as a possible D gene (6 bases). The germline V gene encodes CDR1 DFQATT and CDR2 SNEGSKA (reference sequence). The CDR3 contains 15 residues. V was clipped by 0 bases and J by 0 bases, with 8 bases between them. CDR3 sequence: CSARDKGANTGELFF. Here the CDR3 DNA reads TGCAGTGCTAGAGATAAGGGGGCGAACACCGGGGAGCTGTTTTTT.

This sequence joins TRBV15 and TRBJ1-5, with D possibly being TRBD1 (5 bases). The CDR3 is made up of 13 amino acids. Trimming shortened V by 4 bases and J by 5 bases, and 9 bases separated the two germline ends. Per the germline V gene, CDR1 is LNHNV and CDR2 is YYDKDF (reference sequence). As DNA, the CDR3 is TGTGCCACCAGCACTGGAGGGGATCAGCCCCAGCATTTT. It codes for CATSTGGDQPQHF.

CDR3: CASSPPVAGGPSTDTQYF. CDR3 sequence (DNA): TGTGCCAGCAGTCCTCCGGTTGCGGGAGGGCCCTCAACAGATACGCAGTATTTT. The rearrangement uses TRBV6-1 and TRBJ2-3; 9 bases map to TRBD2. The CDR3 is 18 amino acids. Trimming removed 5 bases from V and 3 bases from J; junction bases left unmatched: 15. The V gene's germline CDR1 is MNHNS and CDR2 SASEGT.

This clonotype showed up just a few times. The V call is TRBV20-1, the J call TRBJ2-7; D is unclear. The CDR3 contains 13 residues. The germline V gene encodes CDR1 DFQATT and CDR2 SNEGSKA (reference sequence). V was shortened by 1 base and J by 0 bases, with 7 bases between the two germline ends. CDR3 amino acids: CSARGRNSYEQYF. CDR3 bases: TGCAGTGCTAGAGGGCGCAACTCCTACGAGCAGTACTTC.

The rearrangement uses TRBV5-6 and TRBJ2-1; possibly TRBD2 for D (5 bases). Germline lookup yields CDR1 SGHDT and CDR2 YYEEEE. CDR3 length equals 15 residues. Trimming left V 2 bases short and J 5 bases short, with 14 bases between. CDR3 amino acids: CASSFPGYRNNEQFF. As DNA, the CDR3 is TGTGCCAGCAGCTTCCCGGGATATCGAAACAATGAGCAGTTCTTC.

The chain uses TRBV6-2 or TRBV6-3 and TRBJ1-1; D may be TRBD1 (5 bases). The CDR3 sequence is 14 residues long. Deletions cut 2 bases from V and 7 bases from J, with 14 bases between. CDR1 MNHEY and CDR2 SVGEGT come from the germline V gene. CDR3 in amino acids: CASSYGPPGNEAFF. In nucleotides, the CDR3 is TGTGCCAGCAGTTACGGCCCTCCAGGGAATGAAGCTTTCTTT.

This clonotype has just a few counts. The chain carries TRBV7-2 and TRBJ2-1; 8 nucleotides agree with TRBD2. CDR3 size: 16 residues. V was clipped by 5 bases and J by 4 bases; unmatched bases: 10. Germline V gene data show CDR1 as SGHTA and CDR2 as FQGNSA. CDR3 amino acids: CASSTPGLDPYNEQFF. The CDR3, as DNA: TGTGCCAGCAGCACTCCGGGACTAGATCCTTACAATGAGCAGTTCTTC.